The present T cell receptor (beta chain) was sequenced within a study of blood T cell repertoires in COVID-19. The wider study: Material from acute and convalescent COVID-19 was sourced from the United States, Italy and Spain. Sources were T cells, B-cell-depleted T cells, or PBMCs; the material itself was cDNA or gDNA.

This CDR3 has 15 residues. V gave up 0 bases and J gave up 8 bases; unmatched junction bases: 6. Germline V CDR1 and CDR2: SGHRS, YFSETQ. Authors' analysis steps: Reference gene primers were amplified, and this amplification served to estimate nucleated cell counts. Method: immunoSEQ multiplex PCR; TCRdb's copy keeps in-frame clones and lacks some. From that table come the V and J calls and clone size; the DNA was used to work out D and trimming. The profile shows about 34,000 clones, roughly 73% of them singletons. Sequencing was done on a sample of peripheral blood. This TCR came from a man older than 75 with active or convalescent COVID-19. V gene TRBV5-1 combines with J gene TRBJ2-1, with TRBD2 matching over 9 bases. The CDR3 DNA reads as TGCGCCAGCAGCTTGGTAGCGGGAGTATCTGATGAGCAGTTCTTC. Its translation is CASSLVAGVSDEQFF.